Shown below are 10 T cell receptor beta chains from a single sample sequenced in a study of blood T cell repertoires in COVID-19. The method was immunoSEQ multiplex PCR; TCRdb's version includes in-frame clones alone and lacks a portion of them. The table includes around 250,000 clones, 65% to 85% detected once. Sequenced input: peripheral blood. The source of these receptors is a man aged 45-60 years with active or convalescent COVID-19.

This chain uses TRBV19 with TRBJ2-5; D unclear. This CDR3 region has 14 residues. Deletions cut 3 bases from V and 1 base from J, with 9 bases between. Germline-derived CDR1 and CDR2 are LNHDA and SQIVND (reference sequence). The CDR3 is CASSMFQAQETQYF. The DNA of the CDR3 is TGTGCCAGTAGTATGTTTCAGGCCCAAGAGACCCAGTACTTC.

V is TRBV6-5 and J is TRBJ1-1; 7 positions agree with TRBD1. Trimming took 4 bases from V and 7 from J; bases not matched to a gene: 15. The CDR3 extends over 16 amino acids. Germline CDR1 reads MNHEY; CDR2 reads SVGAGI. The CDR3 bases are TGTGCCAGCAGTTTTTCGATGACAGGGATCGGCAATGAAGCTTTCTTT. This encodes CASSFSMTGIGNEAFF.

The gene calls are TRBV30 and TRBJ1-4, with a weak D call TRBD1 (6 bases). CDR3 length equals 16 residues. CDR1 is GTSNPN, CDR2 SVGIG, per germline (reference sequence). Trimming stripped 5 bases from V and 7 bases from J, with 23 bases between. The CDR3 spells CAWAWDYDKGGEKLFF. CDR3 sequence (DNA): TGTGCCTGGGCGTGGGACTATGACAAAGGGGGTGAAAAACTGTTTTTT.

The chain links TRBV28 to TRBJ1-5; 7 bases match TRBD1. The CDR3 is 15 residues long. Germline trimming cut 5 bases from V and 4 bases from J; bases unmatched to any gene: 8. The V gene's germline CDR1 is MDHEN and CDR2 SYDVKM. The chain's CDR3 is CASSTGWDRNQPQHF. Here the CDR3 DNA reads TGTGCCAGCAGTACTGGATGGGACAGAAATCAGCCCCAGCATTTT. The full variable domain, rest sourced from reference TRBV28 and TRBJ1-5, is DVKVTQSSRYLVKRTGEKVFLECVQDMDHENMFWYRQDPGLGLRLIYFSYDVKMKEKGDIPEGYSVSREKKERFSLILESASTNQTSMYLCASSTGWDRNQPQHFGDGTRLSIL.

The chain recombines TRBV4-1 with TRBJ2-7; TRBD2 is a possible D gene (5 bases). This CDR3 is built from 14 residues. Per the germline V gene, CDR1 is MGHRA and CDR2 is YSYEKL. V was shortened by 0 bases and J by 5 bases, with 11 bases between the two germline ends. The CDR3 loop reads CASSQDRPGNEQYF. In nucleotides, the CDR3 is TGCGCCAGCAGCCAAGATCGGCCGGGGAACGAGCAGTACTTC.

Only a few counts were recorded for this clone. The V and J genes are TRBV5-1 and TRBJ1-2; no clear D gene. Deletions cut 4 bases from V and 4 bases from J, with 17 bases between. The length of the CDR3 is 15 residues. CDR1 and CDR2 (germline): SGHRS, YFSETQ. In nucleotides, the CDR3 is TGCGCCAGCAGCCCCATCGGGTCAGAGCTCTATGGCTACACCTTC. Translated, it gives CASSPIGSELYGYTF.

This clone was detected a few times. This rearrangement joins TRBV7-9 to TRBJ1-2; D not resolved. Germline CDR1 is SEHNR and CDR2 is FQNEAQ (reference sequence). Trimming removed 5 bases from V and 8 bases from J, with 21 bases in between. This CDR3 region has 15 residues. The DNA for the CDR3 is TGTGCCAGCAGCCATGGCGGGGAGGCGAGGGAAGGCTACACCTTC. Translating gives CASSHGGEAREGYTF.

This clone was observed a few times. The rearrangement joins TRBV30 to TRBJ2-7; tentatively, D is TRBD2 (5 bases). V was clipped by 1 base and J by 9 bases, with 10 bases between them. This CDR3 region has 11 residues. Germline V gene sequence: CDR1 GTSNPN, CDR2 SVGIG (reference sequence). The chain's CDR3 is CAWSAEEGQYF. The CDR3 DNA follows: TGTGCCTGGAGTGCGGAAGAGGGGCAGTACTTC.

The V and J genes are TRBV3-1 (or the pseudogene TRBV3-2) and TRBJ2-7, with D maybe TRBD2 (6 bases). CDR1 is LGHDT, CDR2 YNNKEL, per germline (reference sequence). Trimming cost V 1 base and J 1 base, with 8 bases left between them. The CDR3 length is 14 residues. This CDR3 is CASSQGAGSYEQYF. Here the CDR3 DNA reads TGTGCCAGCAGCCAAGGGGCGGGGTCCTACGAGCAGTACTTC.

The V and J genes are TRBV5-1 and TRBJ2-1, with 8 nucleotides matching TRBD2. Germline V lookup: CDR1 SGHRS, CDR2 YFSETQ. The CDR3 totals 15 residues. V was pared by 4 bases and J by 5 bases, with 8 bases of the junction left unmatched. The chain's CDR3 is CASSRAAGDNNEQFF. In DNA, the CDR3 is TGCGCCAGCAGCCGGGCAGCGGGGGACAACAATGAGCAGTTCTTC.